These 24 T cell receptor beta chains were sequenced from one sample in a study of Ad26.COV2.S vaccination and SARS-CoV-2 variants. Profiled with immunoSEQ multiplex PCR; TCRdb holds only in-frame clones, not every one. The table has just over 350,000 clones, roughly nine tenths seen once; the top ten hold 3.9%. This specimen consisted of peripheral blood, obtained after recovery from COVID-19. The receptors stem from a human donor who had recovered from COVID-19.

J is TRBJ2-6 and V is TRBV5-1; D remains ambiguous. V lost 0 bases to trimming and J lost 0 bases, with 13 bases between them. The CDR3 has 18 residues. The germline V gene has CDR1 SGHRS and CDR2 YFSETQ. The CDR3 loop is CASSLVALIISGANVLTF. For the CDR3, the DNA is TGCGCCAGCAGCTTGGTCGCCCTAATAATCTCTGGGGCCAACGTCCTGACTTTC. Full variable domain (outside the CDR3, taken from reference TRBV5-1 and TRBJ2-6): KAGVTQTPRYLIKTRGQQVTLSCSPISGHRSVSWYQQTPGQGLQFLFEYFSETQRNKGNFPGRFSGRQFSNSRSEMNVSTLELGDSALYLCASSLVALIISGANVLTFGAGSRLTVL.

On this clone itself: Other DNA sequences from this sample encode an identical CDR3 as well. The chain uses TRBV12-3 or TRBV12-4 and TRBJ1-2; D perhaps matches TRBD1 (6 bases). V lost 6 bases and J lost 4, with 9 bases in between. The CDR3 length is 12 residues. CDR3 loop: CASSQGPYGYTF. DNA for the CDR3: TGTGCCAGCAGCCAGGGGCCCTATGGCTACACCTTC.

This chain links TRBV6-5 with TRBJ2-7; a possible D gene is TRBD1 (5 bases). V shed 6 bases and J shed 3 bases, with 15 bases lying between them. The CDR3 is 14 residues long. Germline CDR1 MNHEY, CDR2 SVGAGI. The CDR3 sequence is CASRRQGVDYEQYF. The CDR3 DNA reads as TGTGCCAGCAGACGCCAGGGTGTAGACTACGAGCAGTACTTC.

The chain recombines TRBV5-4 with TRBJ2-1; D may be TRBD1 or TRBD2 (6 bases each). CDR1 SGHNT and CDR2 YYREEE come from the germline V gene (reference sequence). Trimming pared 0 bases from V and 0 bases from J, leaving 16 bases between. The CDR3 has 18 amino acids. The CDR3 DNA reads TGTGCCAGCAGCTTGGGGGAGGTGACAGGCTACTCCTACAATGAGCAGTTCTTC. It is translated as CASSLGEVTGYSYNEQFF.

V usage is TRBV3-1 (or the pseudogene TRBV3-2) and J usage is TRBJ2-7; the D is unclear. V was cut by 2 bases and J by 0 bases, with 5 bases left in between. The CDR3 sequence is 13 residues long. Germline loops: CDR1 LGHDT, CDR2 YNNKEL (reference sequence). The CDR3: CASSQFSSYEQYF. The CDR3 DNA is TGTGCCAGCAGCCAATTCAGCTCCTACGAGCAGTACTTC.

V gene TRBV18 combines with J gene TRBJ1-3; D gene unclear. Germline V lookup: CDR1 KGHSH, CDR2 LQKENI. The V end lost 1 base, the J end lost 2 bases, and 15 bases lay between the germline ends. The CDR3 runs 17 residues. CDR3 sequence (DNA): TGTGCCAGCTCACCACAGAGCAGCCGCGGGACTGGAAACACCATATATTTT. Translated, it gives CASSPQSSRGTGNTIYF. Full variable domain (missing parts from reference TRBV18 and TRBJ1-3): NAGVMQNPRHLVRRRGQEARLRCSPMKGHSHVYWYRQLPEEGLKFMVYLQKENIIDESGMPKERFSAEFPKEGPSILRIQQVVRGDSAAYFCASSPQSSRGTGNTIYFGEGSWLTVV.

The chain combines TRBV29-1 with TRBJ2-2; 9 bases line up with TRBD2. Germline lookup yields CDR1 SQVTM and CDR2 ANQGSEA. This CDR3 region has 17 residues. The CDR3, as DNA: TGCGACCCCCGGTGGGTCCCGGGACTAGCACACACCGGGGAGCTGTTTTTT. This sequence encodes CDPRWVPGLAHTGELFF.

The rearrangement uses TRBV29-1 and TRBJ1-1, with D hard to call. From germline, CDR1 is SQVTM and CDR2 ANQGSEA. CDR3 length equals 11 residues. V was trimmed by 7 bases and J by 4 bases, leaving 10 bases between them. The CDR3 protein is CSAPGVTEAFF. As DNA, the CDR3 is TGCAGCGCCCCCGGGGTCACTGAAGCTTTCTTT.

This chain uses TRBV6-5 with TRBJ2-5; 9 bases are a match to TRBD1. The CDR3 runs 15 residues. V lost 7 bases to trimming and J lost 5 bases; unmatched junction nucleotides: 11. Germline CDR1 reads MNHEY; CDR2 reads SVGAGI. The CDR3 DNA reads as TGTGCCAGCACCAAGGGGACAGGGCTGGGCGAGACCCAGTACTTC. Its protein is CASTKGTGLGETQYF.

The rearrangement uses TRBV21-1 and TRBJ2-4; TRBD2, the table's D call, was not compared with the DNA. TRBV21-1 constitutes a pseudogene. The CDR3 covers 15 residues. The CDR3 spells CASSILATAKNIQYF. The DNA for the CDR3 is TGTGCCAGCAGCATTCTAGCGACAGCCAAAAACATTCAGTACTTC.

The V gene is TRBV6-5, the J gene TRBJ1-2; tentative D call: TRBD1 (5 bases). Germline values: CDR1 MNHEY, CDR2 SVGAGI. Between the trimmed V and J ends, which lost 2 bases and 7 bases, there was a span of 11 bases. CDR3 length: 13 amino acids. Here the CDR3 reads CASSYRGGRGYTF. The CDR3 nucleotides read TGTGCCAGCAGTTACAGGGGCGGGCGTGGCTACACCTTC.

This clone was counted once. The chain uses TRBV15 and TRBJ2-5; D may be TRBD1 or TRBD2 (6 bases each). Germline V gene data show CDR1 as LNHNV and CDR2 as YYDKDF (reference sequence). The CDR3 covers 17 residues. V was trimmed by 4 bases and J by 0 bases, leaving 18 bases between them. The CDR3 region is CATSTRETGTYQETQYF. The CDR3 nucleotides are TGTGCCACCAGCACTCGGGAGACAGGTACTTACCAAGAGACCCAGTACTTC.

This chain connects TRBV27 to TRBJ2-3, with D unclear. V was shortened by 0 bases and J by 0 bases, with 10 bases between the two germline ends. The V gene's germline CDR1 is MNHEY and CDR2 SMNVEV (reference sequence). The CDR3 is 16 amino acids. CDR3 DNA sequence: TGTGCCAGCAGTTTATCCTTCCTTGACAGCACAGATACGCAGTATTTT. Residues: CASSLSFLDSTDTQYF.

CDR3 coding DNA: TGTGCCAGCAGAAATCGTACAGGGCTCGGGGATACGCAGTATTTT. Translated, it gives CASRNRTGLGDTQYF. The rearrangement uses TRBV11-1 and TRBJ2-3, with D possibly matching TRBD1 (6 bases). CDR1 SGHAT and CDR2 FQDESV come from the germline V gene (reference sequence). The CDR3 is 15 residues long. Trimming pared 6 bases from V and 6 bases from J, leaving 19 bases between. Based on the CDR3 plus reference TRBV11-1 and TRBJ2-3, the full variable domain is EAEVAQSPRYKITEKSQAVAFWCDPISGHATLYWYRQILGQGPELLVQFQDESVVDDSQLPKDRFSAERLKGVDSTLKIQPAELGDSAMYLCASRNRTGLGDTQYFGPGTRLTVL.

The chain recombines TRBV7-3 with TRBJ2-2, with D perhaps being TRBD1 or TRBD2 (5 bases each). V shed 5 bases and J shed 6 bases, with 13 bases lying between them. Germline V gene data show CDR1 as SGHTA and CDR2 as FQGTGA. This CDR3 spans 14 amino acids. This CDR3 reads CASSPPGRPGELFF. In nucleotides, the CDR3 is TGTGCCAGCAGCCCTCCGGGACGTCCCGGGGAGCTGTTTTTT.

The rearrangement joins TRBV29-1 to TRBJ2-7; 7 nucleotides match TRBD1. The CDR3 runs 13 residues. J gave up 2 bases and V 7 bases, and 8 bases lay outside the gene matches. Germline V gene sequence: CDR1 SQVTM, CDR2 ANQGSEA. CDR3 sequence (DNA): TGCAGCGCCCAACCGGGACAGACCTACGAGCAGTACTTC. It specifies CSAQPGQTYEQYF.

The chain is built from TRBV5-6 and TRBJ1-3; D is undetermined. The CDR3 runs to 14 residues. Germline loops: CDR1 SGHDT, CDR2 YYEEEE. V lost 4 bases to trimming and J lost 4 bases, with 12 bases between them. CDR3 DNA sequence: TGTGCCAGCAGCCCCAATTATTCGGGAAACACCATATATTTT. As protein: CASSPNYSGNTIYF. The full variable domain, its missing parts supplied by reference TRBV5-6 and TRBJ1-3, is DAGVTQSPTHLIKTRGQQVTLRCSPKSGHDTVSWYQQALGQGPQFIFQYYEEEERQRGNFPDRFSGHQFPNYSSELNVNALLLGDSALYLCASSPNYSGNTIYFGEGSWLTVV.

The chain employs TRBV7-2 and TRBJ1-5; TRBD1 is a possible D gene (6 bases). The CDR3 consists of 15 residues. V was trimmed by 5 bases and J by 3 bases, leaving 14 bases between them. Germline V lookup: CDR1 SGHTA, CDR2 FQGNSA. CDR3 DNA sequence: TGTGCCAGCAGCCCCCAGGACAGACCCAATCAGCCCCAGCATTTT. Translating gives CASSPQDRPNQPQHF.

The gene calls are TRBV2 and TRBJ1-1, with 9 bases lining up with TRBD1. After removal of 2 bases from V and 2 bases from J, the junction contained 3 bases not matched to a gene. CDR1 SNHLY and CDR2 FYNNEI come from the germline V gene. The CDR3 spans 15 residues. The DNA for the CDR3 is TGTGCCAGCAGTGAACAGGGACAGGGAAACACTGAAGCTTTCTTT. Its translation is CASSEQGQGNTEAFF.

The chain joins TRBV6-5 to TRBJ2-1; TRBD2 agrees at 13 bases. The CDR3 length is 14 residues. After removal of 6 bases from V and 8 bases from J, the junction contained 4 bases not matched to a gene. Germline V CDR1 and CDR2: MNHEY, SVGAGI. The CDR3 DNA sequence: TGTGCCAGCAGACCGGGACTAGCGGGGTATGAGCAGTTCTTC. The encoded protein is CASRPGLAGYEQFF.

Concerning this clone itself: Other DNA sequences of this sample code for an identical CDR3. The chain recombines TRBV18 with TRBJ1-2; 7 positions match TRBD1. With V trimmed by 6 bases and J by 4 bases, 11 bases remained unmatched. This CDR3 is 15 amino acids long. CDR1 is KGHSH and CDR2 is LQKENI in the germline V gene. DNA for the CDR3: TGTGCCAGCTCTCTCAGGACAGGAGTTTCCTATGGCTACACCTTC. Translating it yields CASSLRTGVSYGYTF.

The chain links TRBV7-9 to TRBJ1-1; tentative D call: TRBD1 (6 bases). Germline CDR1 SEHNR, CDR2 FQNEAQ (reference sequence). Trimming removed 3 bases at V and 7 bases at J, with 9 bases between. This CDR3 is 12 amino acids long. CDR3 loop: CASSFSQGEAFF. Written as DNA, the CDR3 is TGTGCCAGCAGCTTTTCACAGGGTGAAGCTTTCTTT.

The chain is built from TRBV2 and TRBJ2-7; maybe TRBD1 (6 bases). V was shortened by 7 bases and J by 5 bases, with 12 bases between the two germline ends. The CDR3 has 12 amino acids. Germline CDR1 SNHLY, CDR2 FYNNEI. The CDR3 here is CASTLQGDEQYF. In DNA form, the CDR3 reads TGTGCCAGCACCTTACAGGGCGACGAGCAGTACTTC.

This clone has more than one count but fewer than ten. The rearrangement links TRBV18 to TRBJ1-5; unclear D gene. Trimming shortened V by 2 bases and J by 0 bases, and 11 bases separated the two germline ends. Germline CDR1 reads KGHSH; CDR2 reads LQKENI. CDR3 length: 16 residues. CDR3 loop: CASSPESLNSNQPQHF. DNA of the CDR3: TGTGCCAGCTCACCAGAGAGTCTGAATAGCAATCAGCCCCAGCATTTT. Full variable domain (outside the CDR3, taken from reference TRBV18 and TRBJ1-5): NAGVMQNPRHLVRRRGQEARLRCSPMKGHSHVYWYRQLPEEGLKFMVYLQKENIIDESGMPKERFSAEFPKEGPSILRIQQVVRGDSAAYFCASSPESLNSNQPQHFGDGTRLSIL.